The clone carrying this T cell receptor (beta chain) has more than one count but fewer than ten. The PCR template was genomic DNA. A primer set of 30 forward and 13 reverse primers amplified the CDR3. TCRdb independently ran MiXCR on the multiplex PCR reads; one entry per CDR3 protein. The sample contains about 270,000 distinct CDR3 sequences, approximately 45% of which appear only once. With 7 bases removed from V and 3 bases from J, the gap between germline ends came to 18 bases. The CDR3 consists of 15 residues. This sample is part of a study of type 1 and type 2 diabetes patients. Study information: The cohort mixed type 1 diabetes, type 2 diabetes and nondiabetic donors.

The sequence was obtained from a man aged 18 to 30 with type 2 diabetes. Specimen: peripheral blood mononuclear cells (PBMCs). The J gene is TRBJ1-2, the V gene TRBV12-3 or TRBV12-4; D ambiguous. In DNA, the CDR3 is TGTGCCAGCACCCCCGGAGACACCGGCCACTATGGCTACACCTTC. Residues: CASTPGDTGHYGYTF.